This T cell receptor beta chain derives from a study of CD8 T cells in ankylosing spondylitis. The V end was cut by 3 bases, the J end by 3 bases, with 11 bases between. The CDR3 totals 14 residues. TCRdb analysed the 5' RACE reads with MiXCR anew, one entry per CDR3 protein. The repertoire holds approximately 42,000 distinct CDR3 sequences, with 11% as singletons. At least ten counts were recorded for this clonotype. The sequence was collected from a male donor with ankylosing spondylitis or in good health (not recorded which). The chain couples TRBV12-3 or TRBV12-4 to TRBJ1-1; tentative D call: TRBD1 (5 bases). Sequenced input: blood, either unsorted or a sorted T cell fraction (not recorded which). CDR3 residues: CASSFHSRDTEAFF. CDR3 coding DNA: TGTGCCAGCAGTTTTCACAGCAGGGACACTGAAGCTTTCTTT.